Presented here are 16 T cell receptor beta chains from one specimen sequenced in a study of shared clonotypes between healthy human individuals. Produced via immunoSEQ multiplex PCR; TCRdb's table is partial and in-frame only. The table has 800,000 to 950,000 clones, roughly 96% seen once. Naive CD8 cells lacked CD45RO and underwent positive selection for CCR7, leaving out terminally differentiated effector memory CD45RA+ cells. Sequenced input: naive CD8+ T cells sorted from blood. All receptors derive from a young man in good health.

The V call is TRBV27, the J call TRBJ1-1; 10 nucleotides line up with TRBD1. The V gene end was trimmed by 5 bases and the J gene end by 0 bases; junction bases not matched to a gene: 9. The CDR3 runs to 17 residues. CDR1 is MNHEY and CDR2 is SMNVEV in the germline V gene (reference sequence). This CDR3 is CASSARDRGYMNTEAFF. As DNA, the CDR3 is TGTGCCAGCAGTGCCAGGGACAGGGGATACATGAACACTGAAGCTTTCTTT.

This chain links TRBV27 with TRBJ2-5; 14 bases fit TRBD2. Germline loops: CDR1 MNHEY, CDR2 SMNVEV (reference sequence). CDR3 length: 16 amino acids. After removal of 4 bases from V and 5 bases from J, the junction contained 6 bases not matched to a gene. CDR3 coding DNA: TGTGCCAGCAGTTGGGGACTAGCGGGAGTAGGGGAGACCCAGTACTTC. It yields the protein CASSWGLAGVGETQYF.

This clone showed up just once. The V gene is TRBV7-6, the J gene TRBJ1-4; 12 bases align to TRBD1. The ends lost 1 base at V and 11 bases at J; junction bases unmatched: 2. CDR1 is SGHVS, CDR2 FNYEAQ, per germline. The CDR3 sequence is 14 residues long. The CDR3 DNA reads TGTGCCAGCAGCTTAGGGGGACAGGGGGCCAAACTGTTTTTT. Translated: CASSLGGQGAKLFF.

The chain joins TRBV7-9 to TRBJ1-1; D not resolved. Trimming left V 7 bases short and J 1 base short, with 10 bases between. The germline gives CDR1 SEHNR, CDR2 FQNEAQ (reference sequence). The CDR3 loop spans 13 amino acids. The CDR3 spells CASTPTRNTEAFF. The CDR3 coding sequence is TGTGCCAGCACCCCTACAAGGAACACTGAAGCTTTCTTT.

This chain joins TRBV11-2 and TRBJ2-4, with 8 bases lining up with TRBD1. Unmatched junction bases numbered 2, after V lost 1 base and J lost 6 bases. The CDR3 sequence is 14 residues long. Germline V CDR1 and CDR2: SGHAT, FQNNGV. The CDR3: CASSLGDRGNIQYF. CDR3 bases: TGTGCCAGCAGCTTAGGAGACAGGGGAAACATTCAGTACTTC.

V usage is TRBV27 and J usage is TRBJ1-5, with unresolved D. The CDR3 spans 15 residues. V was clipped by 1 base and J by 1 base, with 8 bases between them. Germline CDR1 and CDR2: MNHEY and SMNVEV (reference sequence). CDR3 nucleotides: TGTGCCAGCAGTTTATATTCACGGAGCAATCAGCCCCAGCATTTT. Translated, it gives CASSLYSRSNQPQHF.

The V gene is TRBV6-1, the J gene TRBJ2-5; possibly TRBD1 for D (6 bases). This CDR3 has 13 amino acids. The V gene's germline CDR1 is MNHNS and CDR2 SASEGT. V lost 2 bases to trimming and J lost 4 bases, with 8 bases between them. For the CDR3, the DNA is TGTGCCAGCAGTGAATTAGGGGGAGAGACCCAGTACTTC. Translation: CASSELGGETQYF.

V is TRBV9 and J is TRBJ2-3; 9 bases fit TRBD2. CDR3 length equals 16 residues. The germline V gene encodes CDR1 SGDLS and CDR2 YYNGEE. V trimming: 3 bases; J trimming: 3 bases; junction bases outside the gene matches: 8. CDR3 nucleotides: TGTGCCAGCAGCGCCTCATTAGCGGGAGAAACAGATACGCAGTATTTT. As protein: CASSASLAGETDTQYF.

A single count supports this clone. This chain links TRBV29-1 with TRBJ2-1; tentative D call: TRBD1 (6 bases). Trimming pared 3 bases from V and 4 bases from J, leaving 19 bases between. Germline values: CDR1 SQVTM, CDR2 ANQGSEA. This CDR3 has 16 residues. Here the CDR3 reads CSVEFLAAGQYNEQFF. The CDR3 DNA reads as TGCAGCGTTGAGTTCCTCGCGGCAGGACAGTACAATGAGCAGTTCTTC.

Note on this clone: The identical CDR3 is also encoded by other nucleotide sequences in the sample. The rearrangement joins TRBV11-2 to TRBJ2-7; the match to TRBD2 covers 7 bases. Germline CDR1 and CDR2: SGHAT and FQNNGV. This CDR3 spans 14 amino acids. V lost 1 base to trimming and J lost 2 bases; unmatched junction nucleotides: 2. The CDR3 region is CASSLAGGTYEQYF. CDR3 in DNA: TGTGCCAGCAGCTTAGCGGGAGGTACCTACGAGCAGTACTTC. Full variable domain (missing parts from reference TRBV11-2 and TRBJ2-7): EAGVAQSPRYKIIEKRQSVAFWCNPISGHATLYWYQQILGQGPKLLIQFQNNGVVDDSQLPKDRFSAERLKGVDSTLKIQPAKLEDSAVYLCASSLAGGTYEQYFGPGTRLTVT.

The rearrangement uses TRBV7-2 and TRBJ2-7, with TRBD1 identical over 7 bases. J was trimmed by 5 bases and V by 2 bases; bases with no gene match: 9. The CDR3 consists of 15 residues. Per the germline V gene, CDR1 is SGHTA and CDR2 is FQGNSA. The CDR3 loop is CASSLKTGYNDEQYF. CDR3 sequence (DNA): TGTGCCAGCAGCTTAAAGACAGGGTATAACGACGAGCAGTACTTC.

V usage is TRBV21-1 and J usage is TRBJ2-7; TRBD1 reflects the table's D call only, with no check against the DNA. TRBV21-1 is a known pseudogene. The length of the CDR3 is 14 residues. The CDR3, as DNA: TGTGCCAGCGCCGGGACAGGGGGCCCCTACGAGCAGTACTTC. Translation gives CASAGTGGPYEQYF.

V usage is TRBV7-6 and J usage is TRBJ2-2; maybe TRBD1 (5 bases). Germline-derived CDR1 and CDR2 are SGHVS and FNYEAQ. V lost 2 bases to trimming and J lost 7 bases, with 14 bases between them. The CDR3 consists of 15 residues. The CDR3 spells CASSLLQGDHGELFF. The CDR3 DNA sequence: TGTGCCAGCAGCTTATTGCAGGGTGACCACGGGGAGCTGTTTTTT.

The rearrangement links TRBV2 to TRBJ2-7, with D tentatively TRBD1 (5 bases). CDR1 is SNHLY and CDR2 is FYNNEI in the germline V gene. V was shortened by 6 bases and J by 6 bases, with 9 bases between the two germline ends. The CDR3 extends over 11 amino acids. The CDR3 bases are TGTGCCAGCAGAGCCAGGGCCGAGCAGTACTTC. Amino acid sequence: CASRARAEQYF.

The V gene is TRBV6-6, the J gene TRBJ2-1; D ambiguous. V shed 0 bases and J shed 9 bases, with 6 bases lying between them. This CDR3 has 12 amino acids. CDR1 and CDR2 from the germline V gene are MNHNY and SVGAGI (reference sequence). DNA of the CDR3: TGTGCCAGCAGTTACTCGCCGGGTGAGCAGTTCTTC. It is translated as CASSYSPGEQFF.

The chain links TRBV10-2 to TRBJ1-1; D unresolved. The V and J ends lost 8 bases and 1 base respectively, with 8 bases between them. The CDR3 is 12 residues long. Germline V CDR1 and CDR2: WSHSY, SAAADI. The CDR3 reads CASSRRNTEAFF. The CDR3 DNA reads TGCGCCAGCTCACGGCGGAACACTGAAGCTTTCTTT.